Below, 19 T cell receptor beta chains from the same sample are listed, as sequenced in a study of T cells after yellow fever vaccination. TCRdb recomputed calls from the 5' RACE reads with MiXCR, one row per CDR3 protein. The sample lists some 250,000 distinct CDR3 sequences; roughly 7.2% were seen once. Source: CD4+ T cells sorted from PBMCs, taken 15 days after the yellow fever booster vaccination. The source is a young man who received the YFV17D yellow fever vaccine.

Many counts were recorded for this clonotype. The chain couples TRBV10-3 to TRBJ2-5; possible D gene TRBD2, 5 bases. The length of the CDR3 is 12 residues. Between the trimmed V and J ends, which lost 5 bases and 3 bases, there was a span of 7 bases. Per germline, CDR1 ENHRY and CDR2 SYGVKD. The CDR3 here is CAISQLEETQYF. DNA for the CDR3: TGTGCCATCAGTCAACTAGAAGAGACCCAGTACTTC.

This clonotype was counted only a few times. The rearrangement joins TRBV7-2 to TRBJ1-3, with 8 bases that match TRBD1. Unmatched junction bases numbered 5, after V lost 5 bases and J lost 8 bases. CDR3 length: 13 amino acids. The germline CDR1 and CDR2 sequences are SGHTA and FQGNSA. The CDR3 DNA is TGTGCCAGCAGCGACCCAGGGGGCTACACCATATATTTT. Translation: CASSDPGGYTIYF.

This clonotype was seen only a few times. The genes are TRBV19 and TRBJ1-1; D perhaps matches TRBD1 (5 bases). V was clipped by 9 bases and J by 8 bases, with 16 bases between them. Per germline, CDR1 LNHDA and CDR2 SQIVND (reference sequence). The CDR3 has 12 residues. The CDR3 sequence is CASKGGGLEAFF. CDR3 bases: TGTGCCAGCAAAGGCGGGGGTCTCGAAGCTTTCTTT.

This clonotype occurred many times. The chain has TRBV5-1 and TRBJ2-3, with 13 bases fitting TRBD2. Per the germline V gene, CDR1 is SGHRS and CDR2 is YFSETQ. The ends lost 6 bases at V and 4 bases at J; junction bases unmatched: 14. CDR3 size: 18 residues. The CDR3 is CASKVWTSGSMNSDTQYF. The CDR3, as DNA: TGCGCCAGCAAGGTGTGGACTAGCGGGAGTATGAACTCAGATACGCAGTATTTT.

Details on this clonotype: A read error is possible here, since a much larger clone lies one base away. The rearrangement uses TRBV2 and TRBJ2-1; 12 bases match TRBD2. This CDR3 comprises 15 residues. Germline V gene lookup returns CDR1 SNHLY and CDR2 FYNNEI. CDR3 sequence: CVSSRLAGVYNEQFF. In DNA, the CDR3 is TGTGTCAGCAGTAGACTAGCGGGAGTCTACAATGAGCAGTTCTTC.

This clonotype has a handful of counts. This chain links TRBV7-2 with TRBJ2-7; TRBD2 agrees at 11 bases. Germline lookup yields CDR1 SGHTA and CDR2 FQGNSA. The CDR3 is 16 residues long. Trimming cost V 1 base and J 3 bases; bases outside gene matches: 5. The CDR3 region has the DNA TGTGCCAGCAGCTTAGGTGGGACTAGCGGCTTCTACGAGCAGTACTTC. Translation gives CASSLGGTSGFYEQYF. The whole variable domain, remainder taken from reference TRBV7-2 and TRBJ2-7, is GAGVSQSPSNKVTEKGKDVELRCDPISGHTALYWYRQSLGQGLEFLIYFQGNSAPDKSGLPSDRFSAERTGGSVSTLTIQRTQQEDSAVYLCASSLGGTSGFYEQYFGPGTRLTVT.

This clonotype was recorded at least ten times. The CDR3 DNA sequence: TGCGCCAGCAGCCAGATTCCAGGGGGCCAAGAGACCCAGTACTTC. It encodes CASSQIPGGQETQYF. The rearrangement links TRBV4-3 to TRBJ2-5, with 7 bases matching TRBD1. Germline assignment: CDR1 LGHNA and CDR2 YSLEER. The CDR3 covers 15 residues. The V gene end was trimmed by 3 bases and the J gene end by 1 base; junction bases not matched to a gene: 5.

This clonotype showed up just a few times. This sequence joins TRBV7-2 and TRBJ2-5, with D unresolved. Between the trimmed V and J ends, which lost 3 bases and 1 base, there was a span of 6 bases. The CDR3 is 13 amino acids. Germline V gives CDR1 SGHTA, CDR2 FQGNSA. In DNA, the CDR3 is TGTGCCAGCAGCTTTCTGACCCAAGAGACCCAGTACTTC. Translated, it gives CASSFLTQETQYF. Drawing the rest from reference TRBV7-2 and TRBJ2-5, the complete variable domain is GAGVSQSPSNKVTEKGKDVELRCDPISGHTALYWYRQSLGQGLEFLIYFQGNSAPDKSGLPSDRFSAERTGGSVSTLTIQRTQQEDSAVYLCASSFLTQETQYFGPGTRLLVL.

The table lists this clonotype with a count of one. The chain combines TRBV20-1 with TRBJ2-7; D gene unclear. V was cut by 0 bases and J by 3 bases, with 12 bases left in between. This CDR3 contains 14 residues. Per the germline V gene, CDR1 is DFQATT and CDR2 is SNEGSKA (reference sequence). The CDR3 region is CSAREGLVGYEQYF. The CDR3 coding sequence is TGCAGTGCTAGAGAAGGCCTAGTGGGCTACGAGCAGTACTTC.

This clonotype was picked up a small number of times. The chain couples TRBV29-1 to TRBJ2-7; 9 positions agree with TRBD1. CDR3 size: 14 residues. In germline, CDR1 is SQVTM, CDR2 ANQGSEA. The V and J ends lost 7 bases and 6 bases, in that order; junction bases with no gene match: 13. The CDR3 coding sequence is TGCAGCGCAGGCCCAGGCGACAGGGGGAGCGAGCAGTACTTC. Its translation is CSAGPGDRGSEQYF.

This clonotype was detected only a few times. The V gene is TRBV27, the J gene TRBJ2-1, with D possibly TRBD2 on 6 matching bases. Germline V gene lookup returns CDR1 MNHEY and CDR2 SMNVEV (reference sequence). This CDR3 spans 15 amino acids. The germline V and J ends were trimmed by 4 bases and 3 bases, with 13 bases remaining between them. CDR3 region: CASSSGDDVYNEQFF. CDR3 coding DNA: TGTGCCAGCAGTTCGGGAGATGACGTCTACAATGAGCAGTTCTTC.

This clonotype was recorded many times. The chain is built from TRBV20-1 and TRBJ1-5; D not resolved. The V end was cut by 6 bases, the J end by 6 bases, with 15 bases between. There are 13 residues in the CDR3. Per the germline V gene, CDR1 is DFQATT and CDR2 is SNEGSKA (reference sequence). In DNA, the CDR3 is TGCAGTGCAAGTCCAGGAGTTGGTCAGCCCCAGCATTTT. This sequence encodes CSASPGVGQPQHF.

In this sample, this clonotype turned up a few times. The chain uses TRBV20-1 and TRBJ1-2, with a weak D call TRBD1 (6 bases). V lost 0 bases and J 6 bases, leaving 14 bases between the germline ends. The CDR3 consists of 14 residues. Germline assignment: CDR1 DFQATT and CDR2 SNEGSKA (reference sequence). The CDR3 sequence is CSAREHRAGDGYTF. In DNA form, the CDR3 reads TGCAGTGCTAGAGAGCACAGGGCGGGGGATGGCTACACCTTC.

This clonotype was seen more than once but under ten times. V and J are TRBV20-1 and TRBJ2-5; D is tentatively TRBD1 or TRBD2 (6 bases each). The V gene lost 6 bases and the J gene lost 6 bases, with 17 bases spanning the gap. Germline-derived CDR1 and CDR2 are DFQATT and SNEGSKA (reference sequence). The CDR3 covers 13 residues. CDR3 sequence reads: CSANIRGGKTQYF. CDR3 DNA: TGCAGTGCAAACATCAGGGGAGGAAAGACCCAGTACTTC.

This clonotype was seen a handful of times. This sequence joins TRBV12-3 or TRBV12-4 and TRBJ2-4; 7 nucleotides match TRBD2. The junction had 7 bases not matched to a gene; V was cut back by 2 bases and J by 3 bases. The CDR3 totals 16 residues. DNA for the CDR3: TGTGCCAGCAGTTTAACGGGGGGAGAGGGCAAAAACATTCAGTACTTC. This encodes CASSLTGGEGKNIQYF.

This clonotype turned up a few times. The V gene is TRBV6-1, the J gene TRBJ2-7; D perhaps matches TRBD1 (6 bases). Per the germline V gene, CDR1 is MNHNS and CDR2 is SASEGT. Trimming pared 3 bases from V and 3 bases from J, leaving 18 bases between. The CDR3 sequence is 16 residues long. CDR3 bases: TGTGCCAGCAGTGACCAGGGGAAAGGGAACGGCTACGAGCAGTACTTC. As protein: CASSDQGKGNGYEQYF.

V usage is TRBV29-1 and J usage is TRBJ2-5; D remains unclear. The CDR3 has 12 residues. V was pared by 6 bases and J by 5 bases, with 13 bases between. Germline CDR1 reads SQVTM; CDR2 reads ANQGSEA. The CDR3 loop is CSVLGPAETQYF. The CDR3 bases are TGCAGCGTCCTGGGTCCGGCGGAGACCCAGTACTTC.

DNA of the CDR3: TGTGCCAGCAGCTCCCAGGAGGCTAGGGCGGGTGAGCAGTTCTTC. This sequence encodes CASSSQEARAGEQFF. The chain combines TRBV9 with TRBJ2-1; TRBD2 might be the D (5 bases). V was shortened by 4 bases and J by 9 bases, with 20 bases between the two germline ends. This CDR3 region has 15 residues. Germline CDR1 and CDR2: SGDLS and YYNGEE.

This clonotype was counted ten times or more. The genes are TRBV11-2 and TRBJ2-3; D perhaps matches TRBD1 (6 bases). The V end lost 1 base, the J end lost 4 bases, and 15 bases lay between the germline ends. The CDR3 is 16 residues long. Per germline, CDR1 SGHAT and CDR2 FQNNGV. CDR3 amino acids: CASSLGQNYRADTQYF. For the CDR3, the DNA is TGTGCCAGCAGCTTAGGCCAGAACTACAGGGCAGATACGCAGTATTTT.